This TCR beta chain was sequenced during a study of molecular identifiers for immune sequencing clone quantification. Study observations and caveats: Jurkat TCR RNA spiked in from one cell (amid some 1.1 million naive cells) was reportedly detectable.

This CDR3 region has 12 residues. Between the trimmed V and J ends, which lost 1 base and 2 bases, there was a span of 2 bases. The germline V gene has CDR1 SEHNR and CDR2 FQNEAQ (reference sequence). TCRdb re-derived calls from the PCR reads in MiXCR, one entry per CDR3 protein. The repertoire includes tens of thousands of distinct CDR3 sequences, approximately 18% of them detected once, and about 1.3% sits in the top ten. This clonotype was counted a few times. Its specificity is not known. A CD8+CD4-CCR7+CD45RA+ phenotype served as the sorting definition for naive CD8 T cells. V gene TRBV7-9 combines with J gene TRBJ2-5; no firm D call. This TCR was recovered from a human donor in good health. Some libraries in this study had Jurkat cell RNA spiked in. Sequencing was done on a sample of naive CD8+ T cells from blood, with Jurkat cell RNA spiked in. Described subset: FACS-sorted CD8+CD4-CCR7+CD45RA+ naive T cells. For the CDR3, the DNA is TGTGCCAGCAGCTTAGGACAAGAGACCCAGTACTTC. Protein product: CASSLGQETQYF.